The clone carrying this T cell receptor beta chain was detected a few times. The antigen remains undetermined. A second PCR of roughly 7 to 11 cycles used a sample-barcoded 5' primer and a J-beta primer mix. TCRdb reprocessed the 5' RACE reads with MiXCR, giving one entry per CDR3 protein. The data hold about 900,000 distinct CDR3 sequences, with under 50% observed a single time. This specimen belongs to a study of blood T cells in healthy people across ages. V lost 4 bases and J lost 3, with 9 bases in between. The V gene's germline CDR1 is LGHDT and CDR2 YNNKEL (reference sequence). The CDR3 extends over 14 amino acids. Every participating donor contributed 7.5 to 10 milliliters of peripheral blood through a draw. The extraction recovered at least 5 micrograms of total RNA per sample. General study results and limits: TCR beta diversity, measured per million T cells, fell in a roughly linear way with age. Possibly, changes in expanded clonotypes were confounded because donor CMV status was unknown.

The chain recombines TRBV3-1 with TRBJ2-2; D gene uncertain. The material sequenced was blood. This receptor was obtained from a man aged 30 to 45 in good health. The CDR3 coding sequence is TGTGCCAGCAGCCCCCAAGTCCACACCGGGGAGCTGTTTTTT. This gives the protein CASSPQVHTGELFF. Using reference TRBV3-1 and TRBJ2-2 for the parts outside the CDR3, the full variable domain is DTAVSQTPKYLVTQMGNDKSIKCEQNLGHDTMYWYKQDSKKFLKIMFSYNNKELIINETVPNRFSPKSPDKAHLNLHINSLELGDSAVYFCASSPQVHTGELFFGEGSRLTVL.